Each of the 19 T cell receptor beta chains below was sequenced from the same sample in a study of cytomegalovirus exposure and HLA in healthy donors. The PCR used 60 Vbeta and 13 Jbeta primers. Sequencing was performed with immunoSEQ multiplex PCR; in TCRdb, only in-frame clones are kept and a portion is missing. The sample includes around 150,000 clones, about 68% of them seen just once. Specimen: PBMCs. These receptors originate from a human donor in good health.

A few counts support this clone. V is TRBV10-3 and J is TRBJ2-7; possible D gene TRBD2, 6 bases. This CDR3 contains 16 residues. Germline CDR1 and CDR2: ENHRY and SYGVKD. Between the trimmed V and J ends, which lost 6 bases and 5 bases, there was a span of 23 bases. This CDR3 is CAISGPFSGRTDEQYF. The CDR3 DNA sequence: TGTGCCATCAGCGGTCCATTTTCAGGGAGGACGGACGAGCAGTACTTC.

CDR3 nucleotide sequence: TGTGCCAGCAGTTACCTATCCGGGGAGAGCACAGATACGCAGTATTTT. Encoded protein: CASSYLSGESTDTQYF. This rearrangement joins TRBV6-6 to TRBJ2-3; D possibly corresponds to TRBD2 (5 bases). CDR3 size: 16 residues. Trimming took off 2 bases at V and 0 bases at J, with 12 bases between the two ends. Germline lookup yields CDR1 MNHNY and CDR2 SVGAGI (reference sequence).

The chain is built from TRBV4-1 and TRBJ2-1; the match to TRBD2 covers 9 bases. The CDR3 contains 17 residues. In germline, CDR1 is MGHRA, CDR2 YSYEKL. The V and J ends lost 0 bases and 9 bases, in that order; junction bases with no gene match: 12. The CDR3 coding sequence is TGCGCCAGCAGCCAAGATCGGGCTAGCGGGACCGATCTTGAGCAGTTCTTC. Its protein is CASSQDRASGTDLEQFF.

The rearrangement joins TRBV19 to TRBJ2-4; 12 nucleotides align to TRBD2. Germline CDR1 is LNHDA and CDR2 is SQIVND (reference sequence). J gave up 7 bases and V 5 bases, and 12 bases lay outside the gene matches. This CDR3 is built from 17 residues. DNA for the CDR3: TGTGCCAGTAGTTCGACTAGCGGGAGAGGGGGGAGTAACATTCAGTACTTC. It encodes CASSSTSGRGGSNIQYF.

In this sample, this clone turned up a few times. V gene TRBV6-6 combines with J gene TRBJ2-3; 7 bases align to TRBD2. CDR1 MNHNY and CDR2 SVGAGI come from the germline V gene (reference sequence). The CDR3 loop spans 14 amino acids. The ends lost 7 bases at V and 1 base at J; junction bases unmatched: 5. The CDR3 spells CASIGLGGTDTQYF. For the CDR3, the DNA is TGTGCCAGCATTGGACTAGGGGGCACAGATACGCAGTATTTT.

The chain recombines TRBV7-2 with TRBJ2-7, with 11 bases that match TRBD2. V dropped 2 bases and J dropped 4; count of bases not matched to a gene: 16. The germline gives CDR1 SGHTA, CDR2 FQGNSA. This CDR3 region has 19 residues. CDR3 in amino acids: CASSLFPVADSGRGYEQYF. CDR3 nucleotides: TGTGCCAGCAGCTTATTCCCGGTCGCCGATAGCGGGAGGGGGTACGAGCAGTACTTC. Using reference TRBV7-2 and TRBJ2-7 for the parts outside the CDR3, the full variable domain is GAGVSQSPSNKVTEKGKDVELRCDPISGHTALYWYRQSLGQGLEFLIYFQGNSAPDKSGLPSDRFSAERTGGSVSTLTIQRTQQEDSAVYLCASSLFPVADSGRGYEQYFGPGTRLTVT.

The V and J genes are TRBV9 and TRBJ2-2, with unresolved D. Trimming left V 4 bases short and J 5 bases short, with 9 bases between. The germline V gene has CDR1 SGDLS and CDR2 YYNGEE. The CDR3 is 13 amino acids. The chain's CDR3 is CASSSAGTGELFF. CDR3 DNA sequence: TGTGCCAGCAGCTCGGCCGGGACCGGGGAGCTGTTTTTT.

This clone occurred a few times. J is TRBJ1-1 and V is TRBV18, with D tentatively TRBD1 (6 bases). The CDR3 totals 16 residues. The ends were cut back, 3 bases at V and 5 bases at J, with 19 bases in the middle. Germline V gene sequence: CDR1 KGHSH, CDR2 LQKENI. The CDR3 nucleotides are TGTGCCAGCTCACCGAATCAGGGACATAGACCGACTGAAGCTTTCTTT. Encoded protein: CASSPNQGHRPTEAFF. The variable domain in full, completed from reference TRBV18 and TRBJ1-1, reads NAGVMQNPRHLVRRRGQEARLRCSPMKGHSHVYWYRQLPEEGLKFMVYLQKENIIDESGMPKERFSAEFPKEGPSILRIQQVVRGDSAAYFCASSPNQGHRPTEAFFGQGTRLTVV.

The rearrangement uses TRBV7-3 and TRBJ2-2; D is unclear. Per the germline V gene, CDR1 is SGHTA and CDR2 is FQGTGA. V lost 5 bases and J 8 bases, leaving 9 bases between the germline ends. The CDR3 is 12 residues long. The CDR3: CASSLSMGELFF. The CDR3 DNA is TGTGCCAGCAGCCTATCCATGGGGGAGCTGTTTTTT.

The rearrangement links TRBV28 to TRBJ1-2; tentatively, D is TRBD1 (6 bases). Trimming left V 2 bases short and J 7 bases short, with 14 bases between. Germline V CDR1 and CDR2: MDHEN, SYDVKM. This CDR3 has 14 amino acids. CDR3 protein: CASSLEGGWSGYTF. The CDR3 DNA sequence: TGTGCCAGCAGTTTAGAGGGGGGGTGGTCTGGCTACACCTTC.

The rearrangement links TRBV6-1 to TRBJ1-3, with unresolved D. Germline loops: CDR1 MNHNS, CDR2 SASEGT. CDR3 length: 14 amino acids. Trimming removed 5 bases at V and 2 bases at J, with 10 bases between. The CDR3 DNA is TGTGCCAGCAGTCTAGGAACGACTGGAAACACCATATATTTT. Residues: CASSLGTTGNTIYF.

A few counts support this clone. The chain recombines TRBV27 with TRBJ2-7; 10 bases are shared with TRBD1. Germline CDR1 MNHEY, CDR2 SMNVEV (reference sequence). Trimming cost V 5 bases and J 6 bases; bases outside gene matches: 4. The CDR3 consists of 13 residues. In DNA form, the CDR3 reads TGTGCCAGCAGTGGGACAGGGGAAGGCGAGCAGTACTTC. This translates into CASSGTGEGEQYF.

The CDR3 nucleotides are TGTGCCATCAGTGCGGTAAGCGGGAGAGGGACAGATACGCAGTATTTT. Its translation is CAISAVSGRGTDTQYF. V usage is TRBV10-3 and J usage is TRBJ2-3, with TRBD2 matching 8 bases. There are 16 residues in the CDR3. Trimming removed 4 bases from V and 3 bases from J; junction bases left unmatched: 9. CDR1 and CDR2 (germline): ENHRY, SYGVKD.

The chain uses TRBV28 and TRBJ2-3, with 12 bases matching TRBD2. Germline CDR1 MDHEN, CDR2 SYDVKM. The length of the CDR3 is 15 residues. J gave up 4 bases and V 5 bases, and 4 bases lay outside the gene matches. The CDR3 here is CASSRTSGIADTQYF. In DNA, the CDR3 is TGTGCCAGCAGTCGGACTAGCGGGATCGCAGATACGCAGTATTTT.

The rearrangement links TRBV5-4 to TRBJ2-3, with 8 bases that match TRBD2. Looked up from germline, CDR1 is SGHNT and CDR2 is YYREEE (reference sequence). The CDR3 loop spans 14 amino acids. V gave up 0 bases and J gave up 6 bases; unmatched junction bases: 3. This CDR3 is CASSLGASGDTQYF. CDR3 DNA: TGTGCCAGCAGCTTGGGGGCTAGCGGGGATACGCAGTATTTT. Full variable domain (remainder filled in from reference TRBV5-4 and TRBJ2-3): ETGVTQSPTHLIKTRGQQVTLRCSSQSGHNTVSWYQQALGQGPQFIFQYYREEENGRGNFPPRFSGLQFPNYSSELNVNALELDDSALYLCASSLGASGDTQYFGPGTRLTVL.

This clone was picked up a small number of times. The J gene is TRBJ2-5, the V gene TRBV5-4, with D perhaps TRBD2 (6 bases). Trimming removed 5 bases at V and 7 bases at J, with 24 bases between. CDR3 length: 16 amino acids. Germline values: CDR1 SGHNT, CDR2 YYREEE (reference sequence). CDR3 bases: TGTGCCAGCAGTTCAACGCAAGCGGGTGGGTCGGGGACCCAGTACTTC. Translating it yields CASSSTQAGGSGTQYF.

A few counts support this clone. The chain has TRBV28 and TRBJ2-7; the match to TRBD1 covers 11 bases. The germline V gene has CDR1 MDHEN and CDR2 SYDVKM. Germline trimming cut 3 bases from V and 4 bases from J; bases unmatched to any gene: 5. The length of the CDR3 is 15 residues. The CDR3, as DNA: TGTGCCAGCAGTTTTGCCGGGACAGGGGGGTACGAGCAGTACTTC. Its translation: CASSFAGTGGYEQYF.

In this sample, this clone turned up once. The CDR3, as DNA: TGTGCCAGCAGTTACTCGATTGGGAGTCAGCCCCAGCATTTT. It specifies CASSYSIGSQPQHF. V and J are TRBV6-6 and TRBJ1-5, with unresolved D. Germline V lookup: CDR1 MNHNY, CDR2 SVGAGI (reference sequence). Trimming stripped 0 bases from V and 6 bases from J, with 9 bases between. The CDR3 covers 14 residues.

This sequence joins TRBV7-2 and TRBJ2-7; possibly TRBD2 for D (6 bases). The CDR3 covers 15 residues. Per the germline V gene, CDR1 is SGHTA and CDR2 is FQGNSA. V was clipped by 6 bases and J by 3 bases, with 18 bases between them. The CDR3 loop is CASRGGGAGFYEQYF. The CDR3, as DNA: TGTGCCAGCAGGGGCGGCGGGGCGGGATTCTACGAGCAGTACTTC.